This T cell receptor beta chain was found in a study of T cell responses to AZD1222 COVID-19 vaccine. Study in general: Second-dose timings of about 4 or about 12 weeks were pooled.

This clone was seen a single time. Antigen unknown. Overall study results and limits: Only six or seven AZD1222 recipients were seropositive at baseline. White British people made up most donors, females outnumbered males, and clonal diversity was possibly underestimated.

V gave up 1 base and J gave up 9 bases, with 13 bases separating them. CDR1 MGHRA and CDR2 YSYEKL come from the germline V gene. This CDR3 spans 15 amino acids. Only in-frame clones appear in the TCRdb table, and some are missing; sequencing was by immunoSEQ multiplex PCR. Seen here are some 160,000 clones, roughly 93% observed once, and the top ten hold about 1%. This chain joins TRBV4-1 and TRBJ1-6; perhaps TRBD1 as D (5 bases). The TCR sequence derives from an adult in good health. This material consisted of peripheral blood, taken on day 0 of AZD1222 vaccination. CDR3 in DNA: TGCGCCAGCAGCCAAGGCTCAGGGATCGGTTCACCCCTCCACTTT. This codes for CASSQGSGIGSPLHF.